Listed below are T cell receptor beta chains from one sample, sequenced in a study of cytomegalovirus exposure and HLA in healthy donors. Only in-frame clones appear in the TCRdb table, and some are missing; sequencing was by immunoSEQ multiplex PCR. The sample has about 190,000 clones, roughly 77% seen once. Sequencing input: PBMCs. Receptors originate from a man aged 25-45 years in good health and CMV-seropositive. Each CDR3 is given with its conserved first and last residue. D genes are given only for firm matches. Part of the rows lack a size; the others show once, few, many or a class for expanded clones.

j_gene: TRBJ1-2
d_gene: .
abundance: .
v_gene: TRBV6-5
CDR3aa: CASSYYPRGGGYTF
CDR3nt: TGTGCCAGCAGTTACTATCCAAGAGGGGGTGGCTACACCTTC

j_gene: TRBJ1-2
d_gene: .
abundance: .
v_gene: TRBV27
CDR3aa: CASELAEANYGYTF
CDR3nt: TGTGCCAGCGAGCTCGCCGAGGCCAACTATGGCTACACCTTC

j_gene: TRBJ1-3
d_gene: .
abundance: .
v_gene: TRBV12-1
CDR3aa: CASSYPRAGNTIYF
CDR3nt: TGTGCCAGCAGTTACCCCAGGGCTGGAAACACCATATATTTT

j_gene: TRBJ2-5
d_gene: .
abundance: once
v_gene: TRBV12-5
CDR3aa: CASGFPSPGKETQYF
CDR3nt: TGTGCTAGTGGTTTCCCCTCACCAGGAAAAGAGACCCAGTACTTC

j_gene: TRBJ1-1
d_gene: .
abundance: .
v_gene: TRBV19
CDR3aa: CASTPARSLTEAFF
CDR3nt: TGTGCCAGTACCCCTGCCCGGAGTCTAACTGAAGCTTTCTTT

j_gene: TRBJ1-1
d_gene: TRBD1
abundance: .
v_gene: TRBV11-2
CDR3aa: CASSPSGQGVTEAFF
CDR3nt: TGTGCCAGCAGCCCCTCGGGACAGGGAGTCACTGAAGCTTTCTTT

j_gene: TRBJ2-7
d_gene: .
abundance: .
v_gene: TRBV7-2
CDR3aa: CASSLGRGLGYEQYF
CDR3nt: TGTGCCAGCAGCTTAGGACGCGGCCTCGGGTACGAGCAGTACTTC

j_gene: TRBJ2-1
d_gene: .
abundance: .
v_gene: TRBV5-1
CDR3aa: CASSLSGTYNEQFF
CDR3nt: TGCGCCAGCAGCTTAAGTGGCACCTACAATGAGCAGTTCTTC

j_gene: TRBJ2-3
d_gene: .
abundance: .
v_gene: TRBV4-3
CDR3aa: CASSQDPTRRRQDTQYF
CDR3nt: TGCGCCAGCAGCCAAGACCCGACTAGGCGGAGACAGGATACGCAGTATTTT

j_gene: TRBJ2-1
d_gene: TRBD1
abundance: few
v_gene: TRBV6-5
CDR3aa: CASSYYGQGRGNEQFF
CDR3nt: TGTGCCAGCAGTTACTACGGACAGGGGAGGGGCAATGAGCAGTTCTTC

j_gene: TRBJ1-3
d_gene: TRBD1
abundance: .
v_gene: TRBV19
CDR3aa: CATRLNRGRGNTIYF
CDR3nt: TGTGCCACCCGTTTAAACAGGGGAAGGGGAAACACCATATATTTT

j_gene: TRBJ1-1
d_gene: .
abundance: .
v_gene: TRBV2
CDR3aa: CASSEGGRATEAFF
CDR3nt: TGTGCCAGCAGTGAAGGAGGGAGGGCCACTGAAGCTTTCTTT

j_gene: TRBJ1-4
d_gene: TRBD1
abundance: few
v_gene: TRBV5-1
CDR3aa: CASSFGTVNEKLFF
CDR3nt: TGCGCCAGCAGCTTTGGGACAGTGAATGAAAAACTGTTTTTT

j_gene: TRBJ1-5
d_gene: .
abundance: .
v_gene: TRBV18
CDR3aa: CASSDSHQPQHF
CDR3nt: TGTGCCAGCTCGGACAGTCATCAGCCCCAGCATTTT

j_gene: TRBJ2-1
d_gene: .
abundance: .
v_gene: TRBV13
CDR3aa: CASSPSGGGSYNEQFF
CDR3nt: TGTGCCAGCAGCCCTAGCGGAGGGGGGTCCTACAATGAGCAGTTCTTC

j_gene: TRBJ2-7
d_gene: TRBD2
abundance: .
v_gene: TRBV5-6
CDR3aa: CASSLVVRGYEQYF
CDR3nt: TGTGCCAGCAGCTTGGTTGTGCGGGGGTACGAGCAGTACTTC

j_gene: TRBJ2-2
d_gene: .
abundance: .
v_gene: TRBV28
CDR3aa: CASGRPGTNTGELFF
CDR3nt: TGTGCCAGCGGACGTCCGGGAACGAACACCGGGGAGCTGTTTTTT

j_gene: TRBJ2-5
d_gene: .
abundance: .
v_gene: TRBV15
CDR3aa: CATSSGGMNRETQYF
CDR3nt: TGTGCCACCAGCAGTGGGGGGATGAATAGGGAGACCCAGTACTTC

j_gene: TRBJ1-4
d_gene: .
abundance: .
v_gene: TRBV27
CDR3aa: CASSLSRGKLFF
CDR3nt: TGTGCCAGCAGTTTATCTCGGGGAAAACTGTTTTTT

j_gene: TRBJ2-5
d_gene: TRBD2
abundance: few
v_gene: TRBV4-2
CDR3aa: CASSPTSGVETQYF
CDR3nt: TGTGCCAGCAGCCCGACTAGCGGGGTAGAGACCCAGTACTTC

j_gene: TRBJ2-7
d_gene: TRBD1
abundance: .
v_gene: TRBV27
CDR3aa: CASRRDRAFTEQYF
CDR3nt: TGTGCCAGCAGACGGGACAGAGCCTTTACCGAGCAGTACTTC

j_gene: TRBJ1-2
d_gene: .
abundance: .
v_gene: TRBV18
CDR3aa: CASSLGTGNYGYTF
CDR3nt: TGTGCCAGCTCACTGGGAACAGGGAACTATGGCTACACCTTC

j_gene: TRBJ2-1
d_gene: .
abundance: .
v_gene: TRBV5-4
CDR3aa: CASSRGAGRSYNEQFF
CDR3nt: TGTGCCAGCAGCCGAGGGGCAGGGAGGTCCTACAATGAGCAGTTCTTC

j_gene: TRBJ2-1
d_gene: TRBD1
abundance: .
v_gene: TRBV7-9
CDR3aa: CASSSSDGTALNEQFF
CDR3nt: TGTGCCAGCAGCTCGAGCGACGGGACAGCCCTCAATGAGCAGTTCTTC

j_gene: TRBJ1-6
d_gene: .
abundance: .
v_gene: TRBV5-1
CDR3aa: CASRLQGSSYNSPLHF
CDR3nt: TGCGCCAGCCGTTTGCAGGGAAGCTCCTATAATTCACCCCTCCACTTT

j_gene: TRBJ2-3
d_gene: TRBD2
abundance: .
v_gene: TRBV7-2
CDR3aa: CASSSSSGGATDTQYF
CDR3nt: TGTGCCAGCAGCTCTTCTAGCGGGGGGGCCACAGATACGCAGTATTTT

j_gene: TRBJ2-5
d_gene: TRBD1
abundance: few
v_gene: TRBV7-8
CDR3aa: CASSVRQGTETQYF
CDR3nt: TGTGCCAGCAGCGTTAGACAGGGTACAGAGACCCAGTACTTC

j_gene: TRBJ2-3
d_gene: TRBD1
abundance: .
v_gene: TRBV5-1
CDR3aa: CASSPGTGFTDTQYF
CDR3nt: TGCGCCAGCAGCCCCGGGACAGGGTTCACAGATACGCAGTATTTT

j_gene: TRBJ2-7
d_gene: .
abundance: few
v_gene: TRBV19
CDR3aa: CASSSLGPYEQYF
CDR3nt: TGTGCCAGTAGTAGCCTAGGTCCTTACGAGCAGTACTTC

j_gene: TRBJ1-6
d_gene: .
abundance: .
v_gene: TRBV28
CDR3aa: CASRDTANSPLHF
CDR3nt: TGTGCCAGCAGGGACACCGCCAATTCACCCCTCCACTTT

j_gene: TRBJ1-2
d_gene: .
abundance: .
v_gene: TRBV5-6
CDR3aa: CASSLEPGLGGYTF
CDR3nt: TGTGCCAGCAGCTTGGAGCCGGGATTGGGCGGCTACACCTTC

j_gene: TRBJ2-1
d_gene: .
abundance: .
v_gene: TRBV2
CDR3aa: CASSRGDEQFF
CDR3nt: TGTGCCAGCAGTCGCGGTGATGAGCAGTTCTTC

j_gene: TRBJ1-2
d_gene: .
abundance: .
v_gene: TRBV6-6
CDR3aa: CASSYSGGGGYTF
CDR3nt: TGTGCCAGCAGTTACTCCGGGGGTGGCGGCTACACCTTC

j_gene: TRBJ2-5
d_gene: TRBD1
abundance: few
v_gene: TRBV12-5
CDR3aa: CASLTDRGPETQYF
CDR3nt: TGTGCTAGCTTAACCGACAGGGGCCCGGAGACCCAGTACTTC

j_gene: TRBJ2-5
d_gene: TRBD2
abundance: few
v_gene: TRBV27
CDR3aa: CASSTRVAGYQETQYF
CDR3nt: TGTGCCAGCAGTACTCGGGTAGCGGGGTACCAAGAGACCCAGTACTTC

j_gene: TRBJ2-7
d_gene: .
abundance: .
v_gene: TRBV29-1
CDR3aa: CSVASTGSREQYF
CDR3nt: TGCAGCGTGGCTTCAACAGGTTCTCGCGAGCAGTACTTC

j_gene: TRBJ2-2
d_gene: TRBD1
abundance: .
v_gene: TRBV7-7
CDR3aa: CASSLHQGAGTGELFF
CDR3nt: TGTGCTAGCTCACTACACCAGGGGGCGGGCACCGGGGAGCTGTTTTTT

j_gene: TRBJ1-1
d_gene: .
abundance: .
v_gene: TRBV6-6
CDR3aa: CASTPSAPEAFF
CDR3nt: TGTGCCAGCACTCCTAGTGCGCCTGAAGCTTTCTTT

j_gene: TRBJ1-6
d_gene: .
abundance: .
v_gene: TRBV6-5
CDR3aa: CASSYSEPSLNSPLHF
CDR3nt: TGTGCCAGCAGTTACTCCGAGCCAAGCCTAAATTCACCCCTCCACTTT

j_gene: TRBJ2-5
d_gene: TRBD1
abundance: .
v_gene: TRBV28
CDR3aa: CATLRGWNRETQYF
CDR3nt: TGTGCCACCCTCAGGGGGTGGAATAGAGAGACCCAGTACTTC

j_gene: TRBJ1-6
d_gene: .
abundance: .
v_gene: TRBV7-2
CDR3aa: CASSLVQGNSPLHF
CDR3nt: TGTGCCAGCAGCTTAGTTCAGGGTAATTCACCCCTCCACTTT

j_gene: TRBJ2-5
d_gene: .
abundance: .
v_gene: TRBV7-2
CDR3aa: CASSLDLETQYF
CDR3nt: TGTGCCAGCAGCTTAGATCTAGAGACCCAGTACTTC

j_gene: TRBJ2-3
d_gene: .
abundance: few
v_gene: TRBV4-1
CDR3aa: CASSQDRLAGNPTDTQYF
CDR3nt: TGCGCCAGCAGCCAAGATCGATTGGCGGGAAATCCCACAGATACGCAGTATTTT

j_gene: TRBJ2-3
d_gene: TRBD1
abundance: .
v_gene: TRBV4-1
CDR3aa: CARGTDSTDTQYF
CDR3nt: TGCGCCAGAGGGACAGACAGCACAGATACGCAGTATTTT

j_gene: TRBJ2-5
d_gene: .
abundance: .
v_gene: TRBV25-1
CDR3aa: CASSDVKKGLSQYF
CDR3nt: TGTGCCAGCAGTGACGTTAAAAAAGGACTTTCCCAGTACTTC

j_gene: TRBJ1-4
d_gene: .
abundance: .
v_gene: TRBV9
CDR3aa: CASNNSPGRGEKLFF
CDR3nt: TGTGCCAGCAATAATAGCCCAGGGAGGGGTGAAAAACTGTTTTTT

j_gene: TRBJ2-5
d_gene: .
abundance: .
v_gene: TRBV7-8
CDR3aa: CASSLGGVGETQYF
CDR3nt: TGTGCCAGCAGCTTAGGGGGCGTAGGAGAGACCCAGTACTTC

j_gene: TRBJ2-7
d_gene: TRBD2
abundance: few
v_gene: TRBV27
CDR3aa: CASRSSGTPYEQYF
CDR3nt: TGTGCCAGCAGGAGTAGCGGGACTCCGTACGAGCAGTACTTC

j_gene: TRBJ2-1
d_gene: TRBD2
abundance: .
v_gene: TRBV7-2
CDR3aa: CASSWDSGSYNEQFF
CDR3nt: TGTGCCAGCAGCTGGGATAGCGGGTCATACAATGAGCAGTTCTTC

j_gene: TRBJ1-2
d_gene: .
abundance: .
v_gene: TRBV6-6
CDR3aa: CASVVEAGDNYGYTF
CDR3nt: TGTGCCAGCGTCGTAGAGGCAGGGGATAACTATGGCTACACCTTC

j_gene: TRBJ2-7
d_gene: .
abundance: few
v_gene: TRBV27
CDR3aa: CASSFSPGPYEQYF
CDR3nt: TGTGCCAGCAGTTTCAGCCCTGGGCCTTACGAGCAGTACTTC

j_gene: TRBJ1-5
d_gene: .
abundance: .
v_gene: TRBV7-2
CDR3aa: CASSLTSGLNQPQHF
CDR3nt: TGTGCCAGCAGTTTAACTTCAGGCCTCAATCAGCCCCAGCATTTT

j_gene: TRBJ2-1
d_gene: TRBD2
abundance: .
v_gene: TRBV12-5
CDR3aa: CASGLAPLAGHNEQFF
CDR3nt: TGTGCTAGTGGTTTGGCGCCACTAGCGGGGCACAATGAGCAGTTCTTC

j_gene: TRBJ2-7
d_gene: TRBD2
abundance: .
v_gene: TRBV7-2
CDR3aa: CASSLQGTSGSEQYF
CDR3nt: TGTGCCAGCAGCTTACAGGGGACTAGCGGGTCTGAGCAGTACTTC

j_gene: TRBJ1-6
d_gene: .
abundance: .
v_gene: TRBV18
CDR3aa: CASSPDKGSPLHF
CDR3nt: TGTGCCAGCTCACCGGACAAGGGGTCACCCCTCCACTTT

j_gene: TRBJ1-1
d_gene: .
abundance: once
v_gene: TRBV7-9
CDR3aa: CASSLSAGTTEAFF
CDR3nt: TGTGCCAGCAGCTTATCGGCAGGAACAACTGAAGCTTTCTTT

j_gene: TRBJ1-2
d_gene: TRBD1
abundance: .
v_gene: TRBV6-1
CDR3aa: CASSEQRTGVGYTF
CDR3nt: TGTGCCAGCAGCGAACAAAGGACAGGGGTGGGCTACACCTTC